The following is a T cell receptor (beta chain) sequence with its context. The TCRbeta library was prepared with unique molecular identifiers. TCRdb re-derived calls from the PCR reads in MiXCR, one entry per CDR3 protein. The table lists about 600,000 distinct CDR3 sequences, roughly a tenth of them singletons. These data belong to a study of T-cell reconstitution after alpha-beta-depleted transplantation in children. Specimen: PBMCs from the stem cell graft donor, collected from the stem cell graft. The clonotype originates from a human donor who donated a stem cell graft to a child with acute myeloid leukemia.

CDR3: CASTSGTSGGLEQYF. The CDR3 DNA follows: TGTGCCAGCACCTCGGGGACATCAGGGGGGCTCGAGCAGTACTTC. The chain recombines TRBV12-3 or TRBV12-4 with TRBJ2-7, with D tentatively TRBD1 (7 bases). The CDR3 is made up of 15 amino acids. V lost 7 bases and J 6 bases, leaving 22 bases between the germline ends.